The clone carrying this T cell receptor beta chain has only a few counts. Its antigen is unknown. Each CDR3 protein gets one entry after TCRdb re-called the reads with MiXCR. The repertoire holds 640,000 or so distinct CDR3 sequences, with roughly a third as singletons. This specimen comes from a study of T cell repertoires in cytomegalovirus infection. Study-wide context: Use of recently identified HLA-C-restricted and well-studied HLA-B-restricted CMV epitopes was part of the study. CMV infection plus the matching HLA type was flagged by public TCR beta signatures. Whole-study findings and limits: Pooled public TCR beta family frequency picked out CMV carriers with the relevant HLA.

The germline gives CDR1 MDHEN, CDR2 SYDVKM. The CDR3 spans 15 residues. V gave up 6 bases and J gave up 9 bases; unmatched junction bases: 9. The sequenced sample was cultured PBMCs, obtained from culture after CMV antigen stimulation. The clonotype comes from a human donor in good health (CMV status not recorded). Some clones in this sample may be carry-over from other donors' samples. V and J are TRBV28 and TRBJ2-5, with TRBD2 matching 14 bases. The CDR3 nucleotides are TGTGCCAGCAGGGGCGCCGGACTAGCGGGAGGACCCCAGTACTTC. As protein: CASRGAGLAGGPQYF.